Presented here are 12 T cell receptor beta chains from one specimen sequenced in a study of cytomegalovirus exposure and HLA in healthy donors. Use of 60 Vbeta and 13 Jbeta primers characterized the PCR. Profiled with immunoSEQ multiplex PCR; TCRdb holds only in-frame clones, not every one. This table holds fewer than 200,000 clones, under 90% found once. Input material: PBMCs. The receptors shown here come from a man in his thirties or forties in good health and CMV-seronegative.

This clone was detected only once. The chain combines TRBV27 with TRBJ2-3; a weak D match, TRBD2 (5 bases). V was clipped by 4 bases and J by 2 bases, with 16 bases between them. CDR3 length equals 16 residues. Germline V gives CDR1 MNHEY, CDR2 SMNVEV (reference sequence). In nucleotides, the CDR3 is TGTGCCAGCAGTTCCCGCCTCCCCGGGGACACAGATACGCAGTATTTT. Translation: CASSSRLPGDTDTQYF.

This rearrangement joins TRBV7-2 to TRBJ2-3; 7 bases align to TRBD2. This CDR3 spans 15 amino acids. Germline-derived CDR1 and CDR2 are SGHTA and FQGNSA. With V trimmed by 5 bases and J by 3 bases, 8 bases remained unmatched. CDR3 sequence (DNA): TGTGCCAGCAGCCCGGGACTACTGGGAACAGATACGCAGTATTTT. Translated: CASSPGLLGTDTQYF. Using reference TRBV7-2 and TRBJ2-3 for the parts outside the CDR3, the full variable domain is GAGVSQSPSNKVTEKGKDVELRCDPISGHTALYWYRQSLGQGLEFLIYFQGNSAPDKSGLPSDRFSAERTGGSVSTLTIQRTQQEDSAVYLCASSPGLLGTDTQYFGPGTRLTVL.

The V gene is TRBV29-1, the J gene TRBJ2-2; D is undetermined. The V gene lost 5 bases and the J gene lost 7 bases, with 5 bases spanning the gap. This CDR3 contains 10 residues. Germline assignment: CDR1 SQVTM and CDR2 ANQGSEA. Written as DNA, the CDR3 is TGCAGCGTTAATAACGGGGAGCTGTTTTTT. Its translation is CSVNNGELFF.

The chain employs TRBV27 and TRBJ2-1, with D perhaps TRBD2 (6 bases). The V gene's germline CDR1 is MNHEY and CDR2 SMNVEV (reference sequence). The CDR3 has 14 residues. Trimming pared 2 bases from V and 3 bases from J, leaving 8 bases between. The CDR3 DNA sequence: TGTGCCAGCAGTTTAGGAGGGTTCTACAATGAGCAGTTCTTC. Its translation: CASSLGGFYNEQFF.

The chain is built from TRBV19 and TRBJ2-7; 7 nucleotides match TRBD1. The germline gives CDR1 LNHDA, CDR2 SQIVND (reference sequence). The trim removed 5 bases at V and 0 bases at J, leaving 16 bases unmatched. The CDR3 consists of 18 residues. The CDR3: CASSGPRTGSRSSYEQYF. In nucleotides, the CDR3 is TGTGCCAGTAGTGGCCCCCGGACAGGTAGTCGCAGCTCCTACGAGCAGTACTTC.

This chain's CDR3 is CASSQARSRIAEAFF. Here the CDR3 DNA reads TGCGCCAGCAGCCAAGCCCGGAGCCGGATAGCTGAAGCTTTCTTT. This chain connects TRBV4-3 to TRBJ1-1; D remains unclear. Trimming removed 1 base at V and 6 bases at J, with 15 bases between. Germline V lookup: CDR1 LGHNA, CDR2 YSLEER. The CDR3 loop spans 15 amino acids.

The CDR3: CAISETNVGGNEQFF. The CDR3 region has the DNA TGTGCCATCAGTGAGACGAACGTAGGGGGCAATGAGCAGTTCTTC. The chain employs TRBV10-3 and TRBJ2-1; perhaps TRBD1 as D (6 bases). V dropped 2 bases and J dropped 6 bases, with 14 bases sitting between them. CDR1 and CDR2 (germline): ENHRY, SYGVKD. The CDR3 extends over 15 amino acids.

This clone was counted a single time. CDR3: CASRRRPTDTQYF. The CDR3, as DNA: TGTGCCTCCCGCCGGAGGCCCACAGATACGCAGTATTTT. V and J are TRBV30 and TRBJ2-3; D perhaps matches TRBD2 (5 bases). This CDR3 contains 13 residues. Germline values: CDR1 GTSNPN, CDR2 SVGIG (reference sequence). Trimming cost V 7 bases and J 2 bases, with 13 bases left between them.

V is TRBV30 and J is TRBJ2-7; tentatively, D is TRBD1 (5 bases). V was clipped by 0 bases and J by 2 bases, with 14 bases between them. This CDR3 spans 15 amino acids. Germline CDR1 and CDR2: GTSNPN and SVGIG (reference sequence). In nucleotides, the CDR3 is TGTGCCTGGAGTGTAGGCCAGGGTCTTACCTACGAGCAGTACTTC. Its translation is CAWSVGQGLTYEQYF.

The chain is built from TRBV6-5 and TRBJ2-5; a possible D gene is TRBD1 (6 bases). The J call may be incorrect, as the DNA end agrees better with TRBJ2-7. CDR3 length: 16 amino acids. Germline V CDR1 and CDR2: MNHEY, SVGAGI. DNA of the CDR3: TGTGCCAGCAGTTACAGCCCGGCAGGGGCTGACTACGAGCAGTACTTC. Encoded protein: CASSYSPAGADYEQYF.

J is TRBJ2-7 and V is TRBV5-1, with D perhaps matching TRBD1 (6 bases). Trimming pared 9 bases from V and 1 base from J, leaving 17 bases between. This CDR3 region has 14 residues. From germline, CDR1 is SGHRS and CDR2 YFSETQ. In nucleotides, the CDR3 is TGCGCCACCGGAACAGGGCCAGCATCCTACGAGCAGTACTTC. Its translation: CATGTGPASYEQYF.

The chain uses TRBV11-2 and TRBJ2-7; the match to TRBD2 covers 11 bases. Losses at the gene ends were 4 bases for V and 1 base for J; bases not matched to a gene: 9. This CDR3 has 17 residues. The germline gives CDR1 SGHAT, CDR2 FQNNGV. The CDR3 bases are TGTGCCAGCAGCTCCAGCCCCGGGACTAGCGGTTCCTACGAGCAGTACTTC. It yields the protein CASSSSPGTSGSYEQYF. The full variable domain, its missing parts supplied by reference TRBV11-2 and TRBJ2-7, is EAGVAQSPRYKIIEKRQSVAFWCNPISGHATLYWYQQILGQGPKLLIQFQNNGVVDDSQLPKDRFSAERLKGVDSTLKIQPAKLEDSAVYLCASSSSPGTSGSYEQYFGPGTRLTVT.